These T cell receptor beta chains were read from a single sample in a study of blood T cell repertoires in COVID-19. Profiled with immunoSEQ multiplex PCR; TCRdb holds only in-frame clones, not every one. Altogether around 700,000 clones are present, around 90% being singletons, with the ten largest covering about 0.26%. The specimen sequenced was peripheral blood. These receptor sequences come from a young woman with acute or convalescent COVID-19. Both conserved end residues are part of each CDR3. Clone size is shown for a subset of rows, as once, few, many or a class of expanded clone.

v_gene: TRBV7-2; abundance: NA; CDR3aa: CASSKERGSYEQYF
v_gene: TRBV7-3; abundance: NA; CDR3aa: CASSLSHLGQTQETQYF
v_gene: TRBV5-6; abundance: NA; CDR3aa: CASSEALTGARYEQYF
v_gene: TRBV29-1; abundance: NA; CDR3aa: CSVEGPPPGTGGYEQYF
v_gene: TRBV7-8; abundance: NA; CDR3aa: CASSLGSGFNSPLHF
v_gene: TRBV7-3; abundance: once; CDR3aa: CASSIQTGAEQFF
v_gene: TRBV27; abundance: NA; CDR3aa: CASSPPGQRGSYGYTF
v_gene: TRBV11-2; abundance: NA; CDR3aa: CASSLGPGEKYEQYF
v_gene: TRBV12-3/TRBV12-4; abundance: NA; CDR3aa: CASSSAKGYGYTF
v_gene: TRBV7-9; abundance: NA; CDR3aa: CASSLEGALRGYTF
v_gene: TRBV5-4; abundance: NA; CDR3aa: CASSHIQGPLGYTF
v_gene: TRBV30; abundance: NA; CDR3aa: CAWTFPSRLAGSTDTQYF
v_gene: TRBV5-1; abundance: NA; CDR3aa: CASSSTRPDTYEQYF
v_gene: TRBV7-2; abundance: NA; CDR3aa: CASSPRGGQGSYGYTF
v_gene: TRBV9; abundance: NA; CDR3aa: CASSTGQGPSNTEAFF
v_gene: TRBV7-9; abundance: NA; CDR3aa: CASSSFSGGQYEQYF
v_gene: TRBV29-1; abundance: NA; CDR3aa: CSVQWTESYGYTF
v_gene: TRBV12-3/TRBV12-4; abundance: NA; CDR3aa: CASSLQGKETQYF
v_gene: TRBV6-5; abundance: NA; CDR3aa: CASSYSGRTEAFF
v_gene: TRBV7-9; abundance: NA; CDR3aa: CASGHSGAFF
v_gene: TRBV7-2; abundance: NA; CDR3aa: CASSKLAGGSYEQYF
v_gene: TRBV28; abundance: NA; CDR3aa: CASSWGGYTWTEAFF
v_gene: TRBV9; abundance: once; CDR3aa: CASSLGTDRDTSYEQYF
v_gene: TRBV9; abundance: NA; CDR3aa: CASSPGQGVTTQYF
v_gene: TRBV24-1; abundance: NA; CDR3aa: CATSELGLAGVYEQYF
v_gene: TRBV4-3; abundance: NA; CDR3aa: CASSQDREGQQYF
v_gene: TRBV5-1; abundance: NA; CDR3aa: CASSLVGRGSDTQYF
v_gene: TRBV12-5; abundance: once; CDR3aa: CASAGTGVGYTF
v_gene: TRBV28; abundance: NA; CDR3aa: CASSFGPHDSNQPQHF
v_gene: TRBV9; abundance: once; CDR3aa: CASSVAGQSNTEAFF
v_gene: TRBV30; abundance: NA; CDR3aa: CAWDLTDNYGYTF
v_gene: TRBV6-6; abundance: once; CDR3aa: CASERRDRGNTEAFF
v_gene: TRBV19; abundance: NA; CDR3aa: CASSIQGPYGYTF
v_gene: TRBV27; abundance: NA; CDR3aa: CASSSGRGRLYSTDTQYF
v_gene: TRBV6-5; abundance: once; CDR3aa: CASSLGQGAGYEQYF
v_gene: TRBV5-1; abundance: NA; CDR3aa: CASSAGATNEKLFF
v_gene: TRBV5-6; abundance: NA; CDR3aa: CASSRGGVMNTEAFF
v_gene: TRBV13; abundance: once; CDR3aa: CASSPVSSLATEAFF
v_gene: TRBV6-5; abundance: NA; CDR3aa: CASSYSPNPQQGEAFF
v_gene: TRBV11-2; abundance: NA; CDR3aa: CASSFTSGGTEAFF
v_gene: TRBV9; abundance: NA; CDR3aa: CASSVAVGPGNTIYF
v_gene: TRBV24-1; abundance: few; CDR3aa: CATRGQGLTEAFF
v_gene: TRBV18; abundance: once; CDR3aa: CASSPPGGGNEKLFF
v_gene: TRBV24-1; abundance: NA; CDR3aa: CATSDSPKLRRGTGELFF
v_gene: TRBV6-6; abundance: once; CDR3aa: CASSFSGGNYEQYF
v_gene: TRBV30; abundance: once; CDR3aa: CAWSVYAGAYGYTF
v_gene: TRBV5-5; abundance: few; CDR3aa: CASSPRQVEVTEAFF
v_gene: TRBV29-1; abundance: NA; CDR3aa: CSAPPPGQGGSDTQYF
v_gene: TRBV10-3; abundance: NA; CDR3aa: CAIQDPRMGGSPLHF
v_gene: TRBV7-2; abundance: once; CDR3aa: CASSSKAGANYGYTF
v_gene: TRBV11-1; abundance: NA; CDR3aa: CASSLDRAVYNEQFF
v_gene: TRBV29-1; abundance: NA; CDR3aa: CSSTGGDSGNTIYF
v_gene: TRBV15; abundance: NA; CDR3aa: CATSIPEGYTF
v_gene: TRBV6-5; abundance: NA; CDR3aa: CASRGGTEAFF
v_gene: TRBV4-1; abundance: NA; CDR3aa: CASSHSPARSTYEQYF